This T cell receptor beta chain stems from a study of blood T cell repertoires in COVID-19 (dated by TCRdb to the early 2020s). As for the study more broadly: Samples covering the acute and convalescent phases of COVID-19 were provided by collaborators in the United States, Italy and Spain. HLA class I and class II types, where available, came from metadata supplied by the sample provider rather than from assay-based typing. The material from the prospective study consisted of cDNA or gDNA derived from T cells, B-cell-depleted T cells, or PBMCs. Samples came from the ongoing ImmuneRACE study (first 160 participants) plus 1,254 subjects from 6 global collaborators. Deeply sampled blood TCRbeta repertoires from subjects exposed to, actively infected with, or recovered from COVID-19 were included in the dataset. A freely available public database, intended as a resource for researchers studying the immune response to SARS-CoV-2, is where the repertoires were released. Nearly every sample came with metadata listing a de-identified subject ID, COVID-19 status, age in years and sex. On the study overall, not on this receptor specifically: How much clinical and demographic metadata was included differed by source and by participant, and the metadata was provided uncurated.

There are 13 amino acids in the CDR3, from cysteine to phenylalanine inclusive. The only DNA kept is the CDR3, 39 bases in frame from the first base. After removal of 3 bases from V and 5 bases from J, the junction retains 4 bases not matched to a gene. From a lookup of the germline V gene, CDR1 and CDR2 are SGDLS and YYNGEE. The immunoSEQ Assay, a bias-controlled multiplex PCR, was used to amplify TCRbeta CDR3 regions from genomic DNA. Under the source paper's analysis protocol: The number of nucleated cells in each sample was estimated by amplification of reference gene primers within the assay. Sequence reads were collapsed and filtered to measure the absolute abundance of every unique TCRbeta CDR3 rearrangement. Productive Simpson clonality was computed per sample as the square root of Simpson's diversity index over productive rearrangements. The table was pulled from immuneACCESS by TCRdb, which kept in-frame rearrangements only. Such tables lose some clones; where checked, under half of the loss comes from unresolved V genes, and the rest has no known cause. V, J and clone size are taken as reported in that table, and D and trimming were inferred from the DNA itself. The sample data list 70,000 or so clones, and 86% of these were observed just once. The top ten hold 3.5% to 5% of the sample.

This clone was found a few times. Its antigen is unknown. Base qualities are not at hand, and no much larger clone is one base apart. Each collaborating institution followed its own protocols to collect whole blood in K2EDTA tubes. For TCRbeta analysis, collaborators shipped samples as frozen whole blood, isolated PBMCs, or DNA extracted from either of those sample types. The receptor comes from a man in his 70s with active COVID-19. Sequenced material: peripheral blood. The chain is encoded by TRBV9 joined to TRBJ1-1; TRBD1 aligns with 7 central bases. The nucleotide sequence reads TGTGCCAGCAGCGCGAGGGGGCGGACTGAAGCTTTCTTT. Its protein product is CASSARGRTEAFF.